The clone carrying this TCR beta chain was detected only a few times. TCRdb reprocessed the reads via MiXCR and lists one record per CDR3 protein. In the table there are 630,000 or so distinct CDR3 sequences, 20% to 25% of which are singletons. The sample belongs to a study of T cell repertoires in cytomegalovirus infection. The CDR3 spans 16 residues. V lost 0 bases and J 6 bases, leaving 17 bases between the germline ends. In germline, CDR1 is SGHKS, CDR2 YYEKEE (reference sequence). The origin of this receptor is a human donor in good health (CMV status not recorded). Some clones in this sample may be carry-over from other donors' samples. The sequenced sample consisted of CD8+ T cells from PBMCs. This chain connects TRBV5-5 to TRBJ2-3, with D possibly called TRBD1 or TRBD2 (5 bases each). CDR3 residues: CASSLVRGQRVDTQYF. The CDR3 coding sequence is TGTGCCAGCAGCTTGGTCCGGGGCCAACGAGTGGATACGCAGTATTTT.